These T cell receptor beta chains were read from a single sample in a study of blood T cell repertoires in COVID-19. The table came from immunoSEQ multiplex PCR; TCRdb's copy has only in-frame clones and leaves some out. Here the sample spans approximately 290,000 clones, approximately 83% being singletons. Sequencing was carried out using PBMCs or T cells enriched from blood (not recorded which). Every receptor here comes from a woman aged 25-40 years who had recovered from COVID-19. Both conserved end residues are part of each CDR3. D genes are given only for firm matches. Size tells how often a clone was seen (once, few, many) or the class of an expanded clone, and some rows leave it out.

TRBD1	13	TRBJ1-5	.	TRBV7-9	TGTGCCAGCAGTTCCAGGGGGGATCAGCCCCAGCATTTT	CASSSRGDQPQHF
.	11	TRBJ2-7	.	TRBV28	TGTGCCAGCAGTGTTAACAGGGACCGTTACTTC	CASSVNRDRYF
.	16	TRBJ2-2	.	TRBV25-1	TGTGCCAGCAGGGGGGCGCGGGCAGCGAACACCGGGGAGCTGTTTTTT	CASRGARAANTGELFF
.	19	TRBJ1-5	.	TRBV28	TGTGCCAGCAGTTTACTCAGAGTCGGGAGACAGAAGAGCGCTCAGCCCCAGCATTTT	CASSLLRVGRQKSAQPQHF
TRBD1	15	TRBJ2-2	.	TRBV6-5	TGTGCCAGCAACGGCCGGGACAGTTTCACCGGGGAGCTGTTTTTT	CASNGRDSFTGELFF
.	14	TRBJ2-7	.	TRBV2	TGTGCCAGCACCTACAGATACCTAGCGTACGAGCAGTACTTC	CASTYRYLAYEQYF
.	15	TRBJ1-2	.	TRBV5-4	TGTGCCAGCAGCTTGGGCTCAGGCCAATACTATGGCTACACCTTC	CASSLGSGQYYGYTF
.	19	TRBJ1-3	many	TRBV6-1	TGTGCCAGCAGTGTGCGGTGGGGAGTCAGGGGCGCTTCTGGAAACACCATATATTTT	CASSVRWGVRGASGNTIYF
.	12	TRBJ1-1	.	TRBV28	TGTGCCAGCAGTAGTCCGGGACTTGAAGCTTTCTTT	CASSSPGLEAFF
TRBD1	16	TRBJ1-1	.	TRBV19	TGTGCCAGTAGTATTTATCAGGGGGCGCGGGACACTGAAGCTTTCTTT	CASSIYQGARDTEAFF
TRBD2	17	TRBJ2-4	.	TRBV5-1	TGCGCCAGCAGAAAGACTCTAGCGGGGTGGACCAAAAACATTCAGTACTTC	CASRKTLAGWTKNIQYF
.	12	TRBJ1-1	.	TRBV28	TGTGCCAGCACAGCGGTGAACACTGAAGCTTTCTTT	CASTAVNTEAFF
TRBD1	16	TRBJ1-1	.	TRBV6-5	TGTGCCAGCAGTTACTCCCGGACAGGGGCGCTCACTGAAGCTTTCTTT	CASSYSRTGALTEAFF
TRBD1	18	TRBJ1-4	.	TRBV6-1	TGTGCCAGCAGTGAATGGGACAGGGGGCTAAGGGCTAATGAAAAACTGTTTTTT	CASSEWDRGLRANEKLFF
TRBD1	14	TRBJ2-2	.	TRBV5-6	TGTGCCAGCAGCAGAGGGACAGGGGCCGGGGAGCTGTTTTTT	CASSRGTGAGELFF
.	13	TRBJ1-2	.	TRBV7-9	TGTGCCAGCAGCTTACCAGGGGCGGGTGGCTACACCTTC	CASSLPGAGGYTF
.	16	TRBJ1-3	.	TRBV6-1	TGTGCCAGCAGTGAAAGGGGTTCTCTCACCGGAAACACCATATATTTT	CASSERGSLTGNTIYF
.	13	TRBJ1-6	.	TRBV10-3	TGTGCCACCGCCCGGGGGGCAGGCGCAACCCTCCACTTT	CATARGAGATLHF
.	15	TRBJ1-6	.	TRBV5-5	TGTGCCAGCAGCTTGGATTTATTCTATAATTCACCCCTCCACTTT	CASSLDLFYNSPLHF
.	17	TRBJ2-5	few	TRBV6-6	TGTGCCAGCAGTCCCTCCCCCATACTAGCTGCTCAAGAGACCCAGTACTTC	CASSPSPILAAQETQYF
.	13	TRBJ2-7	once	TRBV28	TGTGCCAGCAGTGGACCCGACAGCTACGAGCAGTACTTC	CASSGPDSYEQYF
TRBD1	17	TRBJ2-3	.	TRBV7-8	TGTGCCAGCAGCGTTCTGATGCCCGGGACAGGGACAGATACGCAGTATTTT	CASSVLMPGTGTDTQYF
TRBD1	14	TRBJ1-2	few	TRBV5-4	TGTGCCAGCAGCGCCCGGACAGGGGGCGATGGCTACACCTTC	CASSARTGGDGYTF
.	14	TRBJ1-5	.	TRBV2	TGTGCCAGCACGGGGGAAGCGAATTATCAGCCCCAGCATTTT	CASTGEANYQPQHF
.	14	TRBJ2-7	.	TRBV28	TGTGCCAGCAGTTTACCAGGGTACCCCTACGAGCAGTACTTC	CASSLPGYPYEQYF
.	14	TRBJ2-3	.	TRBV7-9	TGTGCCAGCAGCCCCGGAGGACGCACAGATACGCAGTATTTT	CASSPGGRTDTQYF
TRBD2	15	TRBJ2-5	.	TRBV7-8	TGTGCCAGCAACAATCGGGGGGGCCTCGGGGAGACCCAGTACTTC	CASNNRGGLGETQYF
.	13	TRBJ1-2	.	TRBV9	TGTGCCAGCAGCGTAGCACAGAACTATGGCTACACCTTC	CASSVAQNYGYTF
.	14	TRBJ2-1	.	TRBV9	TGTGCCAGCAGCGCTGGGGACAACTACAATGAGCAGTTCTTC	CASSAGDNYNEQFF
.	11	TRBJ2-7	.	TRBV28	TGTGCCAGCAGCCGGACTGCCGAGCAGTACTTC	CASSRTAEQYF
.	14	TRBJ2-3	.	TRBV4-2	TGTGCCAGCAGCCAAGATAGTGCTGGAGATACGCAGTATTTT	CASSQDSAGDTQYF
.	16	TRBJ1-1	.	TRBV21-1	TGTGCCAGCAGCAAACTTGGACAGAAAGAGAACACTGAAGCTTTCTTT	CASSKLGQKENTEAFF
.	12	TRBJ1-2	.	TRBV29-1	TGCAGCGGACTAACAGGGAACTATGGCTACACCTTC	CSGLTGNYGYTF
.	16	TRBJ2-7	.	TRBV13	TGTGCCAGCAGCTCGGGAATGGAAGAAGGCTCCTACGAGCAGTACTTC	CASSSGMEEGSYEQYF
.	15	TRBJ1-4	.	TRBV6-4	TGTGCCAGCAGTGACTCGCCAGGGACTAATGAAAAACTGTTTTTT	CASSDSPGTNEKLFF
.	15	TRBJ2-1	.	TRBV9	TGTGCCAGCAGCGTATCAGGGGTATTTTACAATGAGCAGTTCTTC	CASSVSGVFYNEQFF
TRBD1	14	TRBJ1-4	few	TRBV9	TGTGCCAGCAGCGGACAGGGGGCGGGGGAAAAACTGTTTTTT	CASSGQGAGEKLFF
TRBD1	16	TRBJ2-5	.	TRBV5-6	TGTGCCAGCAGCTTGGAGGGCCGGGACAGCCAAGAGACCCAGTACTTC	CASSLEGRDSQETQYF
.	15	TRBJ1-1	.	TRBV15	TGTGCCACCAGCAGAGATTGGGAGGTGAACACTGAAGCTTTCTTT	CATSRDWEVNTEAFF
TRBD2	16	TRBJ2-1	.	TRBV3-1/TRBV3-2	TGTGCCAGCAGCCAAGACCGGACTAGCGGGGGGGATGAGCAGTTCTTC	CASSQDRTSGGDEQFF
.	15	TRBJ1-5	.	TRBV28	TGTGCCAGCAGTCAAGAGGGTCTCGGGGATCAGCCCCAGCATTTT	CASSQEGLGDQPQHF
TRBD1	15	TRBJ2-7	.	TRBV18	TGTGCCAGCTCACCGCAGGGGGCTGTGAGGCGCGAGCAGTACTTC	CASSPQGAVRREQYF
TRBD1	15	TRBJ2-7	.	TRBV3-1/TRBV3-2	TGTGCCAGCAGCCAAGACCCCGGACAGGGGTGGTCGCAGTACTTC	CASSQDPGQGWSQYF
TRBD1	15	TRBJ2-1	.	TRBV27	TGTGCCAGCAGCCAACCGGGACAGGTCTACAATGAGCAGTTCTTC	CASSQPGQVYNEQFF
TRBD1	19	TRBJ1-2	.	TRBV2	TGTGCCAGCAACGCCCCCCCGGGACAGTTTCTCTCAGATAACTATGGCTACACCTTC	CASNAPPGQFLSDNYGYTF
TRBD1	18	TRBJ1-6	.	TRBV5-1	TGCGCCAGCAGCTCCAACAGGGACAGGGGGCTAAAGAATTCACCCCTCCACTTT	CASSSNRDRGLKNSPLHF
.	13	TRBJ1-3	few	TRBV5-1	TGCGCCAGCAGTTCCGCCCAGGGAAACACCATATATTTT	CASSSAQGNTIYF
.	12	TRBJ1-5	.	TRBV12-3/TRBV12-4	TGTGCCAGCAGTTCAGGGAACCAGCCCCAGCATTTT	CASSSGNQPQHF
.	15	TRBJ1-3	.	TRBV21-1	TGTGCCAGCAGCAAAGCCGGGGGGCCCGGAAACACCATATATTTT	CASSKAGGPGNTIYF
.	13	TRBJ2-1	few	TRBV6-4	TGTGCCAGCAGTGACTCGACAAACAATGAGCAGTTCTTC	CASSDSTNNEQFF
TRBD1	14	TRBJ1-2	.	TRBV5-8	TGTGCCAGCAGCACAGGGGACAGGCCCTATGGCTACACCTTC	CASSTGDRPYGYTF
.	14	TRBJ2-7	few	TRBV6-5	TGTGCCAGCAGCTCCCCCAATCAGGTATTGGAGCAGTACTTC	CASSSPNQVLEQYF
TRBD2	18	TRBJ2-7	once	TRBV20-1	TGCAGTGCTAGTATAACTAGCGGGAGGGTAAAGGGTTCCTACGAGCAGTACTTC	CSASITSGRVKGSYEQYF
TRBD1	13	TRBJ1-2	.	TRBV28	TGTGCCAGCAGTGAGGACAGGGTGACTGGCTACACCTTC	CASSEDRVTGYTF